Listed below are T cell receptor beta chains from one sample, sequenced in a study of cytomegalovirus exposure and HLA in healthy donors. This table comes from immunoSEQ multiplex PCR, and its TCRdb copy is limited to in-frame clones, with some not included. The sample shows fewer than 150,000 clones, around 79% of them seen only once. Sequenced sample: PBMCs. The receptors stem from a man between 35 and 55 years old in good health and CMV-seropositive. The CDR3 runs from the conserved cysteine through the conserved F or W. Fields, in order: V gene, J gene, D gene, clone size, CDR3 DNA, CDR3 protein. The D gene is left open where the match is weak. Size values are once, few and many counts, or a class for expanded clones, and some rows have none.

v_call: TRBV27; j_call: TRBJ2-7; d_call: TRBD2; clone_size: .; cdr3_nt: TGTGCCAGCAGTTTTGGAGCGGGATCCTACGAGCAGTACTTC; cdr3_aa: CASSFGAGSYEQYF
v_call: TRBV19; j_call: TRBJ2-2; d_call: TRBD2; clone_size: .; cdr3_nt: TGTGCCAGTAGTATAGGGGTGGGCGGGAGAAGGTACACCGGGGAGCTGTTTTTT; cdr3_aa: CASSIGVGGRRYTGELFF
v_call: TRBV7-9; j_call: TRBJ1-4; d_call: TRBD1; clone_size: .; cdr3_nt: TGTGCCAGCAGCTTAGACAGGGGAGAAAAACTGTTTTTT; cdr3_aa: CASSLDRGEKLFF
v_call: TRBV29-1; j_call: TRBJ2-3; d_call: .; clone_size: .; cdr3_nt: TGCAGCGTTGGTCAGGGAGGTAGGGCAGATACGCAGTATTTT; cdr3_aa: CSVGQGGRADTQYF
v_call: TRBV28; j_call: TRBJ2-7; d_call: TRBD2; clone_size: .; cdr3_nt: TGTGCCAGCAGTACACCCCGGCTAGCGGGAGGGAAAAGCTCCTACGAGCAGTACTTC; cdr3_aa: CASSTPRLAGGKSSYEQYF
v_call: TRBV5-5; j_call: TRBJ1-1; d_call: .; clone_size: .; cdr3_nt: TGTGCCAGCAGCTTGCACGGGGGATCTAGAGATGAAGCTTTCTTT; cdr3_aa: CASSLHGGSRDEAFF
v_call: TRBV30; j_call: TRBJ2-3; d_call: .; clone_size: .; cdr3_nt: TGTGCCTGGTCCAAAGGGGTCAGGGTAACAGATACGCAGTATTTT; cdr3_aa: CAWSKGVRVTDTQYF
v_call: TRBV29-1; j_call: TRBJ2-7; d_call: TRBD1; clone_size: .; cdr3_nt: TGCAGCGTCCTGACAGGGACGGGCGAGCAGTACTTC; cdr3_aa: CSVLTGTGEQYF
v_call: TRBV7-6; j_call: TRBJ1-1; d_call: .; clone_size: once; cdr3_nt: TGTGCCAGCAGCTTAAGGGCAGGGAGGGACACTGAAGCTTTCTTT; cdr3_aa: CASSLRAGRDTEAFF
v_call: TRBV10-3; j_call: TRBJ2-3; d_call: TRBD1; clone_size: once; cdr3_nt: TGTGCCATCAGTCCCGGGACAGGGGCCGTCACAGATACGCAGTATTTT; cdr3_aa: CAISPGTGAVTDTQYF
v_call: TRBV4-1; j_call: TRBJ2-1; d_call: TRBD1; clone_size: .; cdr3_nt: TGCGCCAGCAGCCAAGACAGGGGGCAGGGTGAGCAGTTCTTC; cdr3_aa: CASSQDRGQGEQFF